The rows below give T cell receptor beta chains drawn from one sample of a study of CD8+CD57+ T cells in acquired aplastic anemia. TCRdb itself ran the reads through MiXCR, one entry per CDR3 protein. The sample records about 190,000 distinct CDR3 sequences, approximately 52% being singletons. The specimen sequenced was sorted CD4+, CD8+, or CD8+CD57+ T cells (not recorded which) from PBMCs. These receptors were taken from a human donor in good health, serving as a control. Both conserved end residues are part of each CDR3. Fields, in order: clone size, D gene, V gene, J gene, CDR3 DNA, CDR3 protein. D genes are given only for firm matches. Clone size appears in some rows only: once, few, many, or a class for an expanded clone.

many	.	TRBV10-3	TRBJ1-1	TGTGCCATCAGTGATTCGGGGGGTAGGGGGAACACTGAAGCTTTCTTT	CAISDSGGRGNTEAFF
.	TRBD1	TRBV7-9	TRBJ1-2	TGTGCCAGCAGCTCGAGGACAGGGGCAGTGGATGGCTACACCTTC	CASSSRTGAVDGYTF
many	.	TRBV7-9	TRBJ1-2	TGTGCCAGCAGCCCCCTGACACGGGGCTACACCTTC	CASSPLTRGYTF
many	TRBD1	TRBV19	TRBJ1-2	TGTGCCAGTAGTTCTGGACAGGCTCTCTATGGCTACACCTTC	CASSSGQALYGYTF
.	TRBD2	TRBV7-8	TRBJ2-5	TGTGCCAGCAGCTTATTGAGCGGGAGGGCCGCGGAGACCCAGTACTTC	CASSLLSGRAAETQYF
.	TRBD1	TRBV6-9	TRBJ1-3	TGTGCCAGCATTCGTACAGGGGGCTCTGGAAACGCCATATATTTT	CASIRTGGSGNAIYF
.	.	TRBV7-7	TRBJ2-5	TGTGCCAGCAGCTTAGGTCCTCTGGAGAGCCAGTACTTC	CASSLGPLESQYF
many	TRBD2	TRBV12-3/TRBV12-4	TRBJ2-2	TGTGCCAGCATACAAGCGGGGGACACCGGGGAGCTGTTTTTT	CASIQAGDTGELFF
many	TRBD2	TRBV20-1	TRBJ2-1	TGCAGTGCTTCCGGGACTAGTGATTACAATGAGCAGTTCTTC	CSASGTSDYNEQFF
many	TRBD1	TRBV7-9	TRBJ1-4	TGTGCCAGCAGCTTAGGACAGGGGATCGGTAATGAAAAACTGTTTTTT	CASSLGQGIGNEKLFF
many	.	TRBV10-3	TRBJ1-5	TGTGCCATCAGTGAGCACAGGGCCGGGGAGCCCCAGCATTTT	CAISEHRAGEPQHF
many	TRBD1	TRBV7-2	TRBJ1-6	TGTGCCAGCAGCTTAGGACAGGGGGACAATTCACCCCTCCACTTT	CASSLGQGDNSPLHF
.	TRBD1	TRBV7-8	TRBJ2-5	TGTGCCAGCAGCCCTGACAGGGGACAACAAGAGACCCAGTACTTC	CASSPDRGQQETQYF
.	.	TRBV29-1	TRBJ1-1	TGCAGCGTTGACGTTGAGGGTAGGACTGAAGCTTTCTTT	CSVDVEGRTEAFF
many	.	TRBV20-1	TRBJ2-1	TGCAGTGCTAGAGATGGCGGGCCCGGAGCCTACAATGAGCAGTTCTTC	CSARDGGPGAYNEQFF
.	TRBD1	TRBV7-2	TRBJ1-5	TGTGCCAGCAGCTCGACAGGGACGTTCAATCAGCCCCAGCATTTT	CASSSTGTFNQPQHF
.	.	TRBV9	TRBJ1-6	TGTGCCAGCAGTGAGGTGGGCTCCTATAATTCACCCCTCCACTTT	CASSEVGSYNSPLHF
once	.	TRBV5-6	TRBJ1-6	TGTGCCAGCAGCTTGCCCTTACCTAATTCACCCCTCCACTTT	CASSLPLPNSPLHF
few	.	TRBV10-3	TRBJ2-1	TGTGCCATCAGTCCCCCCTTGGGGAATGAGCAGTTCTTC	CAISPPLGNEQFF
many	TRBD1	TRBV19	TRBJ1-2	TGTGCCAGTTCGACAGGGTTCCCAAACTATGGCTACACCTTC	CASSTGFPNYGYTF
.	TRBD1	TRBV7-6	TRBJ2-5	TGTGCCAGCAGCTTTGGCCAGGGGGCGGGGGAGACCCAGTACTTC	CASSFGQGAGETQYF
many	.	TRBV6-5	TRBJ2-7	TGTGCCAGCAGTTACTCGCGGTACGGATCCTACGAGCAGTACTTC	CASSYSRYGSYEQYF
medium-sized	.	TRBV2	TRBJ2-3	TGTGCCAGCAGTCACGGACTCGCCACAGATACGCAGTATTTT	CASSHGLATDTQYF
.	.	TRBV10-3	TRBJ1-3	TGTGCCATCAGTGGGACAGAGACTGGAAACACCATATATTTT	CAISGTETGNTIYF
.	TRBD1	TRBV9	TRBJ1-1	TGTGCCAGCAGCGCTCACGGACAGGGGGCAGCTGAAGCTTTCTTT	CASSAHGQGAAEAFF
many	.	TRBV20-1	TRBJ1-4	TGCAGTGCTTTGGACAGTTTTAATGAAAAACTGTTTTTT	CSALDSFNEKLFF
once	TRBD1	TRBV7-2	TRBJ2-1	TGTGCCAGCAGCCCCGGACAGGGTTTCGATGAGCAGTTCTTC	CASSPGQGFDEQFF
many	TRBD1	TRBV13	TRBJ2-7	TGTGCCAGCAGCTTAGTTGAGGGGGCGACCTCCTACGAGCAGTACTTC	CASSLVEGATSYEQYF
many	.	TRBV3-1	TRBJ1-5	TGTGCCAGCAGCCGGGACACCACAAGGAAGCCCCAGCATTTT	CASSRDTTRKPQHF
.	.	TRBV2	TRBJ2-5	TGTGCAATGGGGCGAGAGACCCAGTACTTC	CAMGRETQYF
once	.	TRBV10-2	TRBJ2-2	TGCGCCAGCAACGCCGAATACACCGGGGAGCTGTTTTTT	CASNAEYTGELFF
many	TRBD2	TRBV5-8	TRBJ2-3	TGTGCCAGCAGTAATAGCGGGGGGGTCGTTTATACGCAGTATTTT	CASSNSGGVVYTQYF
few	.	TRBV20-1	TRBJ2-7	TGCAGTGCACTCCCGGGACAATCGCCCTACGAGCAGTACTTC	CSALPGQSPYEQYF
.	.	TRBV29-1	TRBJ1-2	TGCAGCGTTTCCTACCAGGACACATACTATGGCTACACCTTC	CSVSYQDTYYGYTF
.	TRBD1	TRBV10-3	TRBJ1-1	TGTGCCACCGAGACGGACAGGGAAGGGGCTGAAGCTTTCTTT	CATETDREGAEAFF